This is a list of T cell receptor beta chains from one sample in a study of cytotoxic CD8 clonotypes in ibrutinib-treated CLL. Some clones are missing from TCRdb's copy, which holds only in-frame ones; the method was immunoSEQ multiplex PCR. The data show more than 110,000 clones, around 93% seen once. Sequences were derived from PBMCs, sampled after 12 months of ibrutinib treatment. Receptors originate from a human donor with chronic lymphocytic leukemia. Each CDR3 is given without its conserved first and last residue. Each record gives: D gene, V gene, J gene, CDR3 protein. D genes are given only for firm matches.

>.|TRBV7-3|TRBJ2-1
ASSLTDNPYNEQF
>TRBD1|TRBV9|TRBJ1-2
ASSVGTGGDGYT
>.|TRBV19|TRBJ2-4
ASITKNIQY
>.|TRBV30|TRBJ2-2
AWSRWVTGELF
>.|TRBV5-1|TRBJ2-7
ASSLDDALY
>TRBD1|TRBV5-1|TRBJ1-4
ASSLGQGNTGEKLF
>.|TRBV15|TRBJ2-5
ATSRNLGETQY
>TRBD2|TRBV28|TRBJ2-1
ASGASGRNEQF
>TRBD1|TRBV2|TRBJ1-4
ASSAILTGGEKLF
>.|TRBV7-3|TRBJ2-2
ASSLGQFAGELF
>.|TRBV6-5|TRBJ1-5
ASSYSMPSNQPQH
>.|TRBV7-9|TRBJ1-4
ASSSSGSTNEKLF
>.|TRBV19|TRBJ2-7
ASSVGQPYEQY
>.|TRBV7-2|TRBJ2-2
ASSLGSQGKTGELF
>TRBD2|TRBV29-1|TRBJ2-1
SVGGTSGMYSYNEQF
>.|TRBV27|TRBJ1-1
ASTGWGEAF
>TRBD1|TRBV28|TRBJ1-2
ASSLFHRGQSGYT
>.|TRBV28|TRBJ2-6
ASSRMGAGANVLT
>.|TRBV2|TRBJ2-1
ASSHSFANEQF
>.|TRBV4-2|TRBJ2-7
ASSQEGVDSVEQY
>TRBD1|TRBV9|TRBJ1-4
ASSTNPVGQESTNEKLF
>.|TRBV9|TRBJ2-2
ASSTPERGTGELF
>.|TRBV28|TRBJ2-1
ASSLGLGEQF
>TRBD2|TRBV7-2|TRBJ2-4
ASSPTSGMAKNIQY
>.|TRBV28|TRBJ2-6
ASSSRSSSGANVLT
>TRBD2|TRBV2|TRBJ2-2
ASSDRGLANTGELF
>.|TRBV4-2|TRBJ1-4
ASSQEQLRGHEKLF
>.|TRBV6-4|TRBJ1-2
ASSQGGDSVYGYT
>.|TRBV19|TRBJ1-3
ASSLSQGVGNTIY
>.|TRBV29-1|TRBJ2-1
SVEGYRYEQF
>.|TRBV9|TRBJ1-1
ASSVVRQGSYEAF
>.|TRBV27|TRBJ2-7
ASGPWYEQY
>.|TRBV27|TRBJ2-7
ASSYRGPTYEQY
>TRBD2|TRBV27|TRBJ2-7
ASSPLPLAGGRSVQY
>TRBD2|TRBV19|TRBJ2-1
AIGRTGTSKYNEQF
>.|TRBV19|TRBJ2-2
ASRRGARTNTGELF
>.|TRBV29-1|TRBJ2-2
SAWGPGGELF